Listed below are T cell receptor beta chains from one sample, sequenced in a study of T cell repertoires in cytomegalovirus infection. The antigens of these receptors remain unknown. TCRdb independently ran MiXCR on the reads; one entry per CDR3 protein. The sample lists roughly 990,000 distinct CDR3 sequences, approximately 31% seen once, with roughly an eighth in the top ten. The specimen comprised cultured CD8+ T cells from PBMCs, sampled from culture after CMV antigen stimulation. The receptors were gathered from a human donor in good health (CMV status not recorded). Some clones in this sample may be carry-over from other donors' samples. CDR3s include the opening cysteine and the closing phenylalanine or tryptophan. Fields, in order: D gene, V gene, CDR3 length, clone size, J gene, CDR3 protein, CDR3 DNA. D genes are given only for firm matches. The size entry is marked missing in some rows and otherwise reads once, few, many or a size class.

>NA|TRBV7-8|15|many|TRBJ2-4
CASSPPGPAKNIQYF
TGTGCCAGCAGCCCCCCGGGGCCGGCCAAAAACATTCAGTACTTC
>TRBD1|TRBV6-1|15|NA|TRBJ2-2
CASSEGQGAAGELFF
TGTGCCAGCAGTGAGGGACAGGGGGCAGCCGGGGAGCTGTTTTTT
>NA|TRBV2|13|NA|TRBJ2-2
CASTDRPSGELFF
TGTGCCAGCACAGACAGGCCATCCGGGGAGCTGTTTTTT
>NA|TRBV27|15|NA|TRBJ1-4
CASSPKGRLNEKLFF
TGTGCCAGCAGTCCGAAGGGACGGCTGAATGAAAAACTGTTTTTT
>TRBD1|TRBV29-1|15|NA|TRBJ1-2
CSVEFPDRGNYGYTF
TGCAGCGTTGAATTTCCGGACAGGGGTAACTATGGCTACACCTTC
>TRBD1|TRBV7-9|13|NA|TRBJ1-1
CASGTGGDTEAFF
TGTGCCAGCGGGACAGGGGGGGACACTGAAGCTTTCTTT
>NA|TRBV6-5|18|few|TRBJ2-6
CASSYGIGGLSGANVLTF
TGTGCCAGCAGTTACGGGATAGGGGGATTATCTGGGGCCAACGTCCTGACTTTC
>TRBD1|TRBV7-2|19|many|TRBJ1-2
CASSTPGPGARDRGPGYTF
TGTGCCAGCAGCACACCGGGACCGGGGGCACGGGACAGGGGGCCTGGCTACACCTTC
>NA|TRBV27|14|once|TRBJ1-3
CANSFAGSGNTIYF
TGTGCCAACAGTTTTGCGGGGTCTGGAAACACCATATATTTT
>NA|TRBV20-1|17|NA|TRBJ1-6
CSARDREGKGENSPLHF
TGCAGTGCTAGAGATAGGGAGGGTAAGGGGGAGAATTCACCCCTCCACTTT
>TRBD2|TRBV7-6|14|few|TRBJ2-7
CASTRAPGRDEQYF
TGTGCCAGCACCCGGGCGCCAGGGAGGGACGAGCAGTACTTC
>NA|TRBV27|13|few|TRBJ1-5
CASSLRDGRPQHF
TGTGCCAGCAGTTTAAGGGACGGTCGGCCCCAGCATTTT
>NA|TRBV29-1|14|NA|TRBJ2-6
CSVESDSGANVLTF
TGCAGCGTTGAATCCGATTCTGGGGCCAACGTCCTGACTTTC
>NA|TRBV25-1|15|NA|TRBJ1-1
CASSELAGMNTEAFF
TGTGCCAGCAGTGAATTGGCAGGGATGAACACTGAAGCTTTCTTT
>TRBD1|TRBV28|17|few|TRBJ1-1
CASSLAGTGGGNTEAFF
TGTGCCAGCAGTTTAGCAGGGACAGGGGGCGGGAACACTGAAGCTTTCTTT
>TRBD2|TRBV12-3/TRBV12-4|14|NA|TRBJ2-5
CASSQLAGAETQYF
TGTGCCAGCAGCCAACTAGCGGGGGCAGAGACCCAGTACTTC
>NA|TRBV6-8|15|NA|TRBJ1-6
CASSQTGPMNSPLHF
TGTGCCAGCAGTCAAACGGGACCCATGAATTCACCCCTCCACTTT
>NA|TRBV10-3|18|NA|TRBJ2-5
CAISERLEGVRGQETQYF
TGTGCCATCAGTGAGCGCCTGGAGGGGGTAAGGGGCCAAGAGACCCAGTACTTC
>NA|TRBV7-9|14|few|TRBJ2-7
CASSFDNRADEQYF
TGTGCCAGCAGCTTTGACAACAGGGCTGACGAGCAGTACTTC
>NA|TRBV6-2/TRBV6-3|14|many|TRBJ2-5
CASSYGPKQETQYF
TGTGCCAGCAGTTACGGACCGAAGCAAGAGACCCAGTACTTC
>NA|TRBV2|17|few|TRBJ2-3
CASSEARLRPSTDTQYF
TGTGCCAGCAGTGAAGCTCGGCTCAGGCCCAGCACAGATACGCAGTATTTT
>NA|TRBV6-5|16|NA|TRBJ1-1
CASSRTPLSRVVEAFF
TGTGCCAGCAGCCGCACTCCTTTGTCTCGTGTGGTTGAAGCTTTCTTT
>NA|TRBV9|18|NA|TRBJ2-6
CASSAPVTGLSGANVLTF
TGTGCCAGCAGCGCACCTGTTACAGGGCTCTCTGGGGCCAACGTCCTGACTTTC
>NA|TRBV19|16|NA|TRBJ2-2
CASSIRPGSNTGELFF
TGTGCCAGTAGTATCCGTCCAGGGTCGAACACCGGGGAGCTGTTTTTT